Below, 15 T cell receptor beta chains from the same sample are listed, as sequenced in a study of T cell responses to AZD1222 COVID-19 vaccine. Clones were sequenced by immunoSEQ multiplex PCR, and TCRdb holds only the in-frame ones, with some missing. This sample carries more than 110,000 clones, with approximately 2% going to the ten biggest clones. What was sequenced was peripheral blood. Receptor source: an adult in good health.

The rearrangement uses TRBV6-5 and TRBJ2-2; TRBD2 matches at 8 bases. Germline V gene lookup returns CDR1 MNHEY and CDR2 SVGAGI. The J segment lost 6 bases and the V segment lost 2 bases, leaving 5 bases of the junction unmatched. This CDR3 has 15 residues. CDR3 bases: TGTGCCAGCAGTTACGGCGGGGGGATCGCCGGGGAGCTGTTTTTT. This sequence encodes CASSYGGGIAGELFF.

As DNA, the CDR3 is TGCAGCGTGGCGAGGGACACCTATGGCTACACCTTC. It is translated as CSVARDTYGYTF. The V and J genes are TRBV29-1 and TRBJ1-2; perhaps TRBD1 as D (6 bases). Trimming shortened V by 6 bases and J by 4 bases, and 12 bases separated the two germline ends. This CDR3 has 12 amino acids. Per germline, CDR1 SQVTM and CDR2 ANQGSEA.

The CDR3 DNA reads as TGTGCCAGCAAGTTTGGGAACACTGAAGCTTTCTTT. It encodes CASKFGNTEAFF. The chain has TRBV27 and TRBJ1-1; D is uncertain. V was clipped by 7 bases and J by 1 base, with 7 bases between them. The CDR3 runs 12 residues. Germline assignment: CDR1 MNHEY and CDR2 SMNVEV (reference sequence).

This chain joins TRBV7-9 and TRBJ2-2; possibly TRBD2 for D (7 bases). V was clipped by 2 bases and J by 6 bases, with 13 bases between them. Germline CDR1 and CDR2: SEHNR and FQNEAQ (reference sequence). CDR3 size: 15 residues. The CDR3 DNA reads as TGTGCCAGCAGCTTATTTGGGGGGGCCTCCGGGGAGCTGTTTTTT. Translation: CASSLFGGASGELFF.

The chain carries TRBV15 and TRBJ2-7, with 13 bases identical to TRBD2. Losses at the gene ends were 3 bases for V and 4 bases for J; bases not matched to a gene: 6. This CDR3 contains 16 residues. From germline, CDR1 is LNHNV and CDR2 YYDKDF (reference sequence). The CDR3 DNA sequence: TGTGCCACCAGCAGCCGAACTAGCGGGGGGGGATACGAGCAGTACTTC. Translating gives CATSSRTSGGGYEQYF.

The chain carries TRBV7-2 and TRBJ2-7, with D unclear. The CDR3 totals 12 residues. Between the trimmed V and J ends, which lost 2 bases and 3 bases, there was a span of 5 bases. Germline CDR1 reads SGHTA; CDR2 reads FQGNSA. CDR3 amino acids: CASSLSRYEQYF. CDR3 DNA sequence: TGTGCCAGCAGCTTATCGCGCTACGAGCAGTACTTC.

The genes are TRBV10-3 and TRBJ1-2; the D gene is possibly TRBD1 (5 bases). V gave up 2 bases and J gave up 5 bases, with 9 bases separating them. The CDR3 covers 13 residues. Germline CDR1 and CDR2: ENHRY and SYGVKD. CDR3 residues: CAISERAGYGYTF. DNA of the CDR3: TGTGCCATCAGTGAGAGGGCAGGGTATGGCTACACCTTC.

This chain links TRBV27 with TRBJ2-3; D perhaps matches TRBD1 (6 bases). The germline gives CDR1 MNHEY, CDR2 SMNVEV (reference sequence). Trimming took 4 bases from V and 7 from J, leaving 21 bases between them. This CDR3 contains 16 residues. The CDR3 DNA reads as TGTGCCAGCAGTTCTCCCCAGGGGCAGGGGATTAATACGCAGTATTTT. It codes for CASSSPQGQGINTQYF.

The V call is TRBV5-6, the J call TRBJ1-6; 9 positions match TRBD1. The CDR3 runs 15 residues. The ends lost 0 bases at V and 6 bases at J; junction bases unmatched: 1. From germline, CDR1 is SGHDT and CDR2 YYEEEE. The CDR3 coding sequence is TGTGCCAGCAGCTTGGGGGACAGGGTTAATTCACCCCTCCACTTT. Its translation: CASSLGDRVNSPLHF.

The V and J genes are TRBV11-2 and TRBJ1-2, with 7 bases lining up with TRBD1. Unmatched junction bases numbered 14, after V lost 1 base and J lost 6 bases. The CDR3 spans 17 residues. CDR1 and CDR2 from the germline V gene are SGHAT and FQNNGV. CDR3 coding DNA: TGTGCCAGCAGCTTAGGAATTAGGCCCCCAGGGGGTGATGGCTACACCTTC. It encodes CASSLGIRPPGGDGYTF.

The V call is TRBV5-6, the J call TRBJ1-2; no reliable D call. This CDR3 is 13 amino acids long. From germline, CDR1 is SGHDT and CDR2 YYEEEE. Trimming left V 1 base short and J 1 base short, with 5 bases between. The CDR3 loop reads CASSLKGNYGYTF. CDR3 coding DNA: TGTGCCAGCAGCTTGAAGGGTAACTATGGCTACACCTTC.

The chain combines TRBV19 with TRBJ2-1; D is perhaps TRBD1 (6 bases). V gave up 7 bases and J gave up 3 bases, with 13 bases separating them. This CDR3 spans 14 amino acids. Looked up from germline, CDR1 is LNHDA and CDR2 is SQIVND (reference sequence). The CDR3 DNA is TGTGCCAGTAACCGGGACAAACTCTACAATGAGCAGTTCTTC. Translated: CASNRDKLYNEQFF.

The CDR3 region has the DNA TGTGCCAGCAGCTTCGGACTAGCCTACGAGCAGTACTTC. Protein product: CASSFGLAYEQYF. This rearrangement joins TRBV5-6 to TRBJ2-7; TRBD2 matches at 7 bases. Trimming cost V 2 bases and J 2 bases; bases outside gene matches: 1. Germline V lookup: CDR1 SGHDT, CDR2 YYEEEE. This CDR3 has 13 residues.

V gene TRBV12-3 or TRBV12-4 combines with J gene TRBJ1-2; no reliable D call. This CDR3 contains 13 residues. Deletions cut 6 bases from V and 4 bases from J, with 12 bases between. The CDR3 nucleotides read TGTGCCAGCAGCCCGGAGATTTCCTATGGCTACACCTTC. Amino acid sequence: CASSPEISYGYTF.

This chain uses TRBV6-1 with TRBJ1-2, with D unresolved. CDR3 length: 16 amino acids. Trimming shortened V by 4 bases and J by 0 bases, and 15 bases separated the two germline ends. The V gene's germline CDR1 is MNHNS and CDR2 SASEGT. Here the CDR3 reads CASSARRTLANYGYTF. The DNA of the CDR3 is TGTGCCAGCAGTGCCCGCCGGACTTTAGCTAACTATGGCTACACCTTC.